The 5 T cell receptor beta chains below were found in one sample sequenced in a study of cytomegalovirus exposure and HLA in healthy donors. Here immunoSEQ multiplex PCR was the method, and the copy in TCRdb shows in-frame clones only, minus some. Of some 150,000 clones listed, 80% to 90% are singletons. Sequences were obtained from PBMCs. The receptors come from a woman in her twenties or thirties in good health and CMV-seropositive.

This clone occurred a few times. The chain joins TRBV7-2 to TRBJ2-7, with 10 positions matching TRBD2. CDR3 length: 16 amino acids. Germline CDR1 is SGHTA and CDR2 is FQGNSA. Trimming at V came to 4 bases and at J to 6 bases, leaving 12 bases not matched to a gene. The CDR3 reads CASSSLPAGGPSEQYF. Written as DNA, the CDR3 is TGTGCCAGCAGCTCGCTCCCAGCGGGGGGGCCGAGCGAGCAGTACTTC.

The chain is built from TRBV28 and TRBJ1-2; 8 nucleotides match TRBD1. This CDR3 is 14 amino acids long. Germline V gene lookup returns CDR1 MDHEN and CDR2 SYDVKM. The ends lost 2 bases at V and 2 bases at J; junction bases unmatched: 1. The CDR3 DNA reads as TGTGCCAGCAGTTTACCAGGGGGCAACTATGGCTACACCTTC. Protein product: CASSLPGGNYGYTF.

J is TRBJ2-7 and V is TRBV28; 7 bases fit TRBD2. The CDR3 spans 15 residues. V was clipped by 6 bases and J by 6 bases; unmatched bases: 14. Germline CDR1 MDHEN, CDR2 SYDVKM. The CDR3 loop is CASRSVPGGFFEQYF. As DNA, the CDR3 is TGTGCCAGCAGGTCTGTTCCGGGGGGATTTTTCGAGCAGTACTTC.

CDR3 coding DNA: TGTGCCAGCAGCGTAGCTGACGGGTACACCGGGGAGCTGTTTTTT. This codes for CASSVADGYTGELFF. The chain is built from TRBV9 and TRBJ2-2; D is ambiguous. The CDR3 is 15 amino acids. Germline CDR1 SGDLS, CDR2 YYNGEE. V gave up 0 bases and J gave up 3 bases, with 9 bases separating them. The full variable domain, completed using reference TRBV9 and TRBJ2-2, is DSGVTQTPKHLITATGQRVTLRCSPRSGDLSVYWYQQSLDQGLQFLIQYYNGEERAKGNILERFSAQQFPDLHSELNLSSLELGDSALYFCASSVADGYTGELFFGEGSRLTVL.

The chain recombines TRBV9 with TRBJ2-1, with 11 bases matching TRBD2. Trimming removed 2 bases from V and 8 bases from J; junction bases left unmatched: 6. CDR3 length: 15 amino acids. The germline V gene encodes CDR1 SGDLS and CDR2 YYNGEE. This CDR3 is CASSVSGGAGYEQFF. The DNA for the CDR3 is TGTGCCAGCAGCGTTAGCGGGGGGGCAGGATATGAGCAGTTCTTC.